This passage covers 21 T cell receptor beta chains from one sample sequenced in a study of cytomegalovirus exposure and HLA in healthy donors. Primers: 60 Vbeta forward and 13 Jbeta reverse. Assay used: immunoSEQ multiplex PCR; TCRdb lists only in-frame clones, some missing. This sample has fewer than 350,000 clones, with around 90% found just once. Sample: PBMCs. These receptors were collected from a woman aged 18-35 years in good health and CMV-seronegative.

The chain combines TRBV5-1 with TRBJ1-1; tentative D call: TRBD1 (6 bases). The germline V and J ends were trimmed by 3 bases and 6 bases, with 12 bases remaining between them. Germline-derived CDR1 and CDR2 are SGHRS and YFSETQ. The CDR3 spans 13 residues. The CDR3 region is CASSWKGGPEAFF. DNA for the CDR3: TGCGCCAGCAGCTGGAAGGGGGGGCCTGAAGCTTTCTTT.

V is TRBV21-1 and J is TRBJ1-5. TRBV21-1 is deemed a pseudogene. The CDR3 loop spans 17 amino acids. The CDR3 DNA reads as TGTGCCAGCAGCATTCCGCGGGGGACAAATAGCAATCAGCCCCAGCATTTT. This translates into CASSIPRGTNSNQPQHF.

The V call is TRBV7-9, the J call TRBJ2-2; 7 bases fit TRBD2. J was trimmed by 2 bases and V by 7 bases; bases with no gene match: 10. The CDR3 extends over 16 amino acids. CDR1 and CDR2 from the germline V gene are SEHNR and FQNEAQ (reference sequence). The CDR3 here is CASNYWRGTNTGELFF. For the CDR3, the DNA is TGTGCCAGCAATTACTGGCGGGGGACCAACACCGGGGAGCTGTTTTTT.

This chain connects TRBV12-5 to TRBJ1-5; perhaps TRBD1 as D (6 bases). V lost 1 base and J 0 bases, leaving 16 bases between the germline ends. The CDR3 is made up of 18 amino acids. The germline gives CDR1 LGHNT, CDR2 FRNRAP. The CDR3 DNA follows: TGTGCTAGTGGTTTGGACGAGGGGGATTGGTATAGCAATCAGCCCCAGCATTTT. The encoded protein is CASGLDEGDWYSNQPQHF.

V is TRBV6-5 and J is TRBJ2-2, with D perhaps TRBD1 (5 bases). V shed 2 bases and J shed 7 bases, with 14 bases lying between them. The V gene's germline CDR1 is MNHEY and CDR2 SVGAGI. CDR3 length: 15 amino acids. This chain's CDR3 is CASSYPAVGDGELFF. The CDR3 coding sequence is TGTGCCAGCAGTTACCCGGCCGTAGGGGACGGGGAGCTGTTTTTT.

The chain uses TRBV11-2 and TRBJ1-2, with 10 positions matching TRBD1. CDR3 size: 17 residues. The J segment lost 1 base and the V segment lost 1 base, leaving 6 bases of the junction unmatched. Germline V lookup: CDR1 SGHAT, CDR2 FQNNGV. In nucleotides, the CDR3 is TGTGCCAGCAGCTTAGCGGGACAGGGGAGTTTTAACTATGGCTACACCTTC. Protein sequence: CASSLAGQGSFNYGYTF.

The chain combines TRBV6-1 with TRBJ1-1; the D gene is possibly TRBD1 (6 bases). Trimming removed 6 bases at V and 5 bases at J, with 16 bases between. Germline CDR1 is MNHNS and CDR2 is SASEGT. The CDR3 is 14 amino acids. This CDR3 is CASSQGGVRTEAFF. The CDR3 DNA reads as TGTGCCAGCAGCCAAGGGGGGGTGAGGACTGAAGCTTTCTTT.

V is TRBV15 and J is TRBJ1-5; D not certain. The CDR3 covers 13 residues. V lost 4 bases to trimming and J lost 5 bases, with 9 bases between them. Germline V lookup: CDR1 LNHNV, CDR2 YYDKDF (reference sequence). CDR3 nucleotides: TGTGCCACCAGCATTAAGGCGGATCAGCCCCAGCATTTT. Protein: CATSIKADQPQHF.

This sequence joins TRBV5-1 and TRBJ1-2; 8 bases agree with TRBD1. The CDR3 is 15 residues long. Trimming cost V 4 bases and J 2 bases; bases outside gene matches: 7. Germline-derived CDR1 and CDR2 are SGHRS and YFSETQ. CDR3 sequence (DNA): TGCGCCAGCAGCCCGATGGCAGGGGGCAACTATGGCTACACCTTC. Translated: CASSPMAGGNYGYTF.

In nucleotides, the CDR3 is TGCGCCAGCAGCCAAGGTCAGGGGTCGGGGTCACCCCTCCACTTT. Its protein is CASSQGQGSGSPLHF. The J gene is TRBJ1-6, the V gene TRBV4-1; D is possibly TRBD1 (6 bases). The germline V and J ends were trimmed by 1 base and 10 bases, with 14 bases remaining between them. Germline-derived CDR1 and CDR2 are MGHRA and YSYEKL. This CDR3 has 15 amino acids.

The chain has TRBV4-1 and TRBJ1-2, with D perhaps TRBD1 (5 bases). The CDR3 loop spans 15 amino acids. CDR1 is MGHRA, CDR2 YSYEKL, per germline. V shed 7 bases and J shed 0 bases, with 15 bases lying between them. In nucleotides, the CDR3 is TGCGCCAGCACCTCCTCGACAGCAACTAACTATGGCTACACCTTC. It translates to CASTSSTATNYGYTF.

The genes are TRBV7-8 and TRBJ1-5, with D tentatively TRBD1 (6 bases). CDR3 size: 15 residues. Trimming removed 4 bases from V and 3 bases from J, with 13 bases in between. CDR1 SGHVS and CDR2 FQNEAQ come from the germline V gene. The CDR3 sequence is CASSSEDRYNQPQHF. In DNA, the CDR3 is TGTGCCAGCAGCTCAGAGGACAGATACAATCAGCCCCAGCATTTT.

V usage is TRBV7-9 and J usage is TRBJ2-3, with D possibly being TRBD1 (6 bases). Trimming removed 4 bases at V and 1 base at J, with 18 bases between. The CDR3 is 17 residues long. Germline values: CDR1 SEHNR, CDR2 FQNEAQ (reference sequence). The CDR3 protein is CASSSTTQGDGTDTQYF. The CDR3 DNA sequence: TGTGCCAGCAGCTCCACAACACAGGGAGATGGCACAGATACGCAGTATTTT.

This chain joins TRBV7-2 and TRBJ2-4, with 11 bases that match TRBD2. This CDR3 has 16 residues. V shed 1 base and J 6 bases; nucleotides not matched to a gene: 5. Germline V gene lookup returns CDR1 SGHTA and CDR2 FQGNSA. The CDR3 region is CASSLGVSGGANIQYF. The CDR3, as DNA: TGTGCCAGCAGCTTAGGCGTTAGCGGGGGGGCAAACATTCAGTACTTC.

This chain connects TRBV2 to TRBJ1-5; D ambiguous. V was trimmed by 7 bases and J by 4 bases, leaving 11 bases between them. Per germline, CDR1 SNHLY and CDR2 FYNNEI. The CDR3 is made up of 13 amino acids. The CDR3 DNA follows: TGTGCCAGCACCGAAATACTTAATCAGCCCCAGCATTTT. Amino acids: CASTEILNQPQHF.

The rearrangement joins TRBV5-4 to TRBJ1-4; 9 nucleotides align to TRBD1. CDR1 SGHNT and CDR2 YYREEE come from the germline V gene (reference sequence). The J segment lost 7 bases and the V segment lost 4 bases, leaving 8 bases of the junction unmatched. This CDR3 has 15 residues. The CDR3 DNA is TGTGCCAGCAGCCGCGGACAGGGGAGTAGTGAAAAACTGTTTTTT. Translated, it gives CASSRGQGSSEKLFF.

Here the CDR3 reads CAWSQGNTEAFF. CDR3 DNA: TGTGCCTGGAGCCAGGGGAACACTGAAGCTTTCTTT. The chain carries TRBV30 and TRBJ1-1, with D maybe TRBD1 (5 bases). The V end lost 3 bases, the J end lost 1 base, and 6 bases lay between the germline ends. CDR3 length: 12 residues. Germline V gives CDR1 GTSNPN, CDR2 SVGIG (reference sequence).

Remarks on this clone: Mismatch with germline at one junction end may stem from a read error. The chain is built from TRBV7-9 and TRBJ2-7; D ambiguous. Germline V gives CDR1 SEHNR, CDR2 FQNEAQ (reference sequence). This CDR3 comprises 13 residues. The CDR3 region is CSSSLPGTYEQYF. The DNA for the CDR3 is TGTTCCAGCAGCTTGCCAGGTACCTACGAGCAGTACTTC.

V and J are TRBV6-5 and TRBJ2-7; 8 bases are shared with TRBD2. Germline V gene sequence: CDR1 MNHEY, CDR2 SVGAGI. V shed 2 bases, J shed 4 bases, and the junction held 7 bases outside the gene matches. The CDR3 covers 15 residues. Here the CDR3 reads CASSYEAGGGYEQYF. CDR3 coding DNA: TGTGCCAGCAGTTACGAGGCGGGGGGTGGGTACGAGCAGTACTTC.

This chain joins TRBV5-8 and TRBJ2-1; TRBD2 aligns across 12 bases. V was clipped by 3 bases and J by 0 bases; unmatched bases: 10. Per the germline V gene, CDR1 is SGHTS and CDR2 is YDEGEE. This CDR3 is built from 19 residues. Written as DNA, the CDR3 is TGTGCCAGCAGCTGGGGGGGCACTAGCGGGGGGTCCTCCTACAATGAGCAGTTCTTC. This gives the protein CASSWGGTSGGSSYNEQFF.

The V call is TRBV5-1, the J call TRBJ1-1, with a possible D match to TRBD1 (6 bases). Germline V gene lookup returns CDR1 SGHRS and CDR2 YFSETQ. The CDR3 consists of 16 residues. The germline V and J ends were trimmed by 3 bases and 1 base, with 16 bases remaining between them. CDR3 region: CASSSNGQRGNTEAFF. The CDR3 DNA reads TGCGCCAGCAGCTCGAATGGACAGCGGGGGAACACTGAAGCTTTCTTT.